A selection of T cell receptor beta chains follows, all from one sample in a study of tumour-infiltrating T cells in Burkitt lymphoma. The protocol was immunoSEQ multiplex PCR, while the TCRdb copy is restricted to in-frame clones and leaves out a portion. Of 3,000 to 4,500 clones listed, about a fifth are singletons. Sequencing was carried out using tumor tissue. The receptor source for this set is a human donor with Burkitt lymphoma. Each CDR3 is given with its conserved first and last residue. D genes are given only for firm matches. Part of the rows lack a size; the others show once, few, many or a class for expanded clones.

abundance | j_gene | v_gene | d_gene | CDR3nt | CDR3aa
NA | TRBJ2-7 | TRBV30 | NA | TGTGCCTGGAGTGAACGCCTACTGAACTACGAGCAGTACTTC | CAWSERLLNYEQYF
NA | TRBJ1-3 | TRBV29-1 | NA | TGCAGCGCCCCTGCCGGAAACACCAGATATTTT | CSAPAGNTRYF
few | TRBJ1-5 | TRBV9 | NA | TGTGCCAGCAGCGCCTCATTCAGAGATCAGCCCCAGCATTTT | CASSASFRDQPQHF
few | TRBJ1-1 | TRBV28 | NA | TGTGCCAGCAGTCTCAGAATCCCTGAAGCTTTCTTT | CASSLRIPEAFF
few | TRBJ2-1 | TRBV9 | NA | TGTGCCAGCAGCGGAAGTTCAGGCGGCTACAATGAGCAGTTCTTC | CASSGSSGGYNEQFF
few | TRBJ2-5 | TRBV25-1 | NA | TGTGCCAGCACCCTGACAGGCCTCCAAGAGACCCAGTACTTC | CASTLTGLQETQYF
NA | TRBJ1-1 | TRBV7-2 | NA | TGTGCCAGCAGCCTAGGTGGGGCAGGTACCACTGAAGCTTTCTTT | CASSLGGAGTTEAFF
few | TRBJ2-1 | TRBV7-8 | TRBD2 | TGTACCAGCAGGACTAGCGGGGCGTATGGCAATGAGCAGTTCTTC | CTSRTSGAYGNEQFF
NA | TRBJ2-2 | TRBV14 | NA | TGTGCCAGCAGCCAAGATGCGAGCACCGGGGAGCTGTTTTTT | CASSQDASTGELFF
few | TRBJ2-2 | TRBV9 | NA | TGTGCCAGCAGCGGTCGGGCGGAAAACACCGGGGAGCTGTTTTTT | CASSGRAENTGELFF
NA | TRBJ1-6 | TRBV9 | NA | TGTGCCAGCAGCGTACGACAGGAGTCTAATTCACCCCTCCACTTT | CASSVRQESNSPLHF
NA | TRBJ1-1 | TRBV19 | NA | TGTGCCAGTAGTAGTGAGATTAACAGGGTAATGAACACTGAAGCTTTCTTT | CASSSEINRVMNTEAFF
NA | TRBJ2-7 | TRBV5-1 | NA | TGCGCCAGCAGCTTCCCGGAGGGTGAGCAGTACTTC | CASSFPEGEQYF
NA | TRBJ2-1 | TRBV9 | TRBD2 | TGTGCCAGCAGCGGCGGACTAGCGGGCTCCTACAATGAGCAGTTCTTC | CASSGGLAGSYNEQFF
few | TRBJ1-5 | TRBV19 | NA | TGTGCCAGTAGTATCGGTCGAGGAACGGTGGCAGATCAGCCCCAGCATTTT | CASSIGRGTVADQPQHF
NA | TRBJ1-4 | TRBV6-6 | NA | TGTGCCAGCAGTTACCCCCTTGGGGCTGATAATGAAAAACTGTTTTTT | CASSYPLGADNEKLFF
few | TRBJ2-6 | TRBV7-2 | NA | TGTGCCAGCAGCCCGCCTTATGGGGCCAACGTCCTGACTTTC | CASSPPYGANVLTF
few | TRBJ2-1 | TRBV29-1 | TRBD2 | TGCAGCGCCGGGCACCGGGAGGGTAATGAGCAGTTCTTC | CSAGHREGNEQFF
NA | TRBJ1-1 | TRBV10-1 | NA | TGCGCCAGCAGGAGGAGAGACGGCGGAGCTTTCTTT | CASRRRDGGAFF
few | TRBJ2-1 | TRBV9 | TRBD1 | TGTGCCAGCAGCAAACGTTACACAGGGGGCTCCTACAATGAGCAGTTCTTC | CASSKRYTGGSYNEQFF
few | TRBJ2-7 | TRBV5-1 | TRBD1 | TGCGCCAGCAGCCCCCGGACAGGCTACGAGCAGTACTTC | CASSPRTGYEQYF
NA | TRBJ1-2 | TRBV4-1 | NA | TGCGCCAGCAGCCAAGGACAGGAAAACTATGGCTACACCTTC | CASSQGQENYGYTF